Each of the 32 T cell receptor beta chains below was sequenced from the same sample in a study of T cell responses to AZD1222 COVID-19 vaccine. Using immunoSEQ multiplex PCR, the repertoire was profiled, and TCRdb retains in-frame clones only, with some absent. The sample consists of about 130,000 clones, 93% of them appearing once. The sequences come from peripheral blood, collected on day 0 of AZD1222 vaccination. Receptors originate from an adult in good health.

The V and J genes are TRBV28 and TRBJ1-3, with D maybe TRBD1 (5 bases). The CDR3 sequence is 17 residues long. In germline, CDR1 is MDHEN, CDR2 SYDVKM. Trimming shortened V by 6 bases and J by 1 base, and 19 bases separated the two germline ends. The CDR3 nucleotides read TGTGCCAGCAGCCTGACTTGGGCGGGGGAATCTGGAAACACCATATATTTT. Amino acid sequence: CASSLTWAGESGNTIYF.

The rearrangement links TRBV29-1 to TRBJ1-1, with D unresolved. The CDR3 is 12 residues long. Germline V gives CDR1 SQVTM, CDR2 ANQGSEA. The V gene lost 3 bases and the J gene lost 5 bases, with 10 bases spanning the gap. For the CDR3, the DNA is TGCAGCGTTGAGGACGGAGAGACTGAAGCTTTCTTT. It is translated as CSVEDGETEAFF.

The rearrangement links TRBV7-3 to TRBJ2-3; TRBD2 might be the D (6 bases). V lost 5 bases to trimming and J lost 4 bases, with 19 bases between them. Germline assignment: CDR1 SGHTA and CDR2 FQGTGA. This CDR3 is 16 amino acids long. The CDR3 region has the DNA TGTGCCAGCAGCCGATTTGCGGGGTCGGATGCAGATACGCAGTATTTT. Translation: CASSRFAGSDADTQYF.

The gene calls are TRBV9 and TRBJ1-1; possible D gene TRBD1, 5 bases. With 3 bases removed from V and 5 bases from J, the gap between germline ends came to 14 bases. The CDR3 runs 14 residues. CDR1 SGDLS and CDR2 YYNGEE come from the germline V gene. CDR3 residues: CASSGEGLRTEAFF. CDR3 nucleotide sequence: TGTGCCAGCAGCGGAGAGGGGCTTCGGACTGAAGCTTTCTTT.

This chain uses TRBV7-6 with TRBJ2-2; tentative D call: TRBD2 (5 bases). The CDR3 extends over 15 amino acids. The V and J ends lost 6 bases and 4 bases respectively, with 15 bases between them. Germline CDR1 is SGHVS and CDR2 is FNYEAQ. The CDR3 coding sequence is TGTGCCAGCAGTTTATCAGGAGGATTCACCGGGGAGCTGTTTTTT. This translates into CASSLSGGFTGELFF.

The rearrangement uses TRBV2 and TRBJ1-3; tentatively, D is TRBD1 (5 bases). Trimming took 5 bases from V and 7 from J, leaving 9 bases between them. CDR3 length equals 12 residues. Per germline, CDR1 SNHLY and CDR2 FYNNEI. The CDR3: CASSSDSNTIYF. CDR3 nucleotide sequence: TGTGCCAGCAGTTCCGACAGTAACACCATATATTTT.

This rearrangement joins TRBV28 to TRBJ1-5; D may be TRBD1 (5 bases). V lost 5 bases and J lost 5, with 16 bases in between. CDR3 size: 15 residues. Germline V CDR1 and CDR2: MDHEN, SYDVKM. CDR3 sequence (DNA): TGTGCCAGCAGTCCTCCCTGGGGGGAGCATCAGCCCCAGCATTTT. Its translation: CASSPPWGEHQPQHF.

The chain carries TRBV3-1 (or the pseudogene TRBV3-2) and TRBJ2-1; D is perhaps TRBD1 or TRBD2 (5 bases each). CDR3 length: 14 amino acids. Germline lookup yields CDR1 LGHDT and CDR2 YNNKEL (reference sequence). The V gene lost 0 bases and the J gene lost 10 bases, with 13 bases spanning the gap. In nucleotides, the CDR3 is TGTGCCAGCAGCCAAGATCAGTTTGGGGGAGAGCAGTTCTTC. Amino acid sequence: CASSQDQFGGEQFF.

The chain has TRBV5-1 and TRBJ1-4; TRBD1 might be the D (5 bases). This CDR3 is 14 amino acids long. Trimming stripped 3 bases from V and 8 bases from J, with 14 bases between. The germline gives CDR1 SGHRS, CDR2 YFSETQ. The CDR3 DNA is TGCGCCAGCAGCTACACAGGAGGGCGGGAAAAACTGTTTTTT. Amino acids: CASSYTGGREKLFF.

The chain couples TRBV7-9 to TRBJ1-4, with 7 nucleotides matching TRBD1. This CDR3 contains 15 residues. J lost 9 bases, V lost 2 bases, and 9 bases had no gene match. Germline values: CDR1 SEHNR, CDR2 FQNEAQ (reference sequence). CDR3 bases: TGTGCCAGCAGCTTAAACCGGACAGGCCGGCAAAAACTGTTTTTT. This sequence encodes CASSLNRTGRQKLFF. The complete variable domain, with remaining parts taken from reference TRBV7-9 and TRBJ1-4, reads DTGVSQNPRHKITKRGQNVTFRCDPISEHNRLYWYRQTLGQGPEFLTYFQNEAQLEKSRLLSDRFSAERPKGSFSTLEIQRTEQGDSAMYLCASSLNRTGRQKLFFGSGTQLSVL.

This clone occurred a few times. J is TRBJ1-2 and V is TRBV3-1 (or the pseudogene TRBV3-2); D call uncertain. Germline CDR1 and CDR2: LGHDT and YNNKEL (reference sequence). The CDR3 covers 15 residues. Trimming shortened V by 0 bases and J by 8 bases, and 16 bases separated the two germline ends. CDR3 bases: TGTGCCAGCAGCCAAGATCGGGCCCCTTGGGAGGGCTACACCTTC. This sequence encodes CASSQDRAPWEGYTF.

The chain is built from TRBV27 and TRBJ1-1; 10 nucleotides agree with TRBD1. The CDR3 extends over 12 amino acids. Germline assignment: CDR1 MNHEY and CDR2 SMNVEV (reference sequence). Germline trimming cut 6 bases from V and 6 bases from J; bases unmatched to any gene: 1. CDR3 coding DNA: TGTGCCAGCAGAGGGACAGGGGCTGAAGCTTTCTTT. It encodes CASRGTGAEAFF.

The V gene is TRBV5-4, the J gene TRBJ1-2, with a weak D call TRBD1 (6 bases). CDR1 is SGHNT and CDR2 is YYREEE in the germline V gene (reference sequence). The CDR3 loop spans 14 amino acids. V shed 1 base and J shed 8 bases, with 15 bases lying between them. CDR3 nucleotides: TGTGCCAGCAGCTTGAGAGTATCAGGGACAGGCTACACCTTC. Translation: CASSLRVSGTGYTF.

The chain carries TRBV6-2 or TRBV6-3 and TRBJ2-2, with a weak D call TRBD1 (5 bases). The V end was cut by 6 bases, the J end by 1 base, with 12 bases between. CDR1 is MNHEY, CDR2 SVGEGT, per germline. CDR3 length equals 15 residues. The CDR3 region is CASSHGQGNTGELFF. CDR3 DNA sequence: TGTGCCAGCAGCCACGGGCAGGGGAACACCGGGGAGCTGTTTTTT.

The CDR3 coding sequence is TGTGCCAGTAGTCCGGGTAACTATGGCTACACCTTC. It translates to CASSPGNYGYTF. The chain combines TRBV19 with TRBJ1-2; no clear D gene. The CDR3 sequence is 12 residues long. Germline loops: CDR1 LNHDA, CDR2 SQIVND (reference sequence). The V gene lost 5 bases and the J gene lost 1 base, with 5 bases spanning the gap.

This rearrangement joins TRBV5-1 to TRBJ1-6; D unresolved. Germline V CDR1 and CDR2: SGHRS, YFSETQ. This CDR3 contains 12 residues. V was cut by 7 bases and J by 10 bases, with 12 bases left in between. The DNA of the CDR3 is TGCGCCAGCCACGTAGGGCGATCACCCCTCCACTTT. Its translation: CASHVGRSPLHF.

The chain couples TRBV4-1 to TRBJ1-4; D gene unclear. CDR3 length: 16 residues. Between the trimmed V and J ends, which lost 0 bases and 8 bases, there was a span of 16 bases. Germline loops: CDR1 MGHRA, CDR2 YSYEKL. CDR3 in amino acids: CASSQDEDPRKEKLFF. The DNA of the CDR3 is TGCGCCAGCAGCCAAGATGAAGACCCCAGGAAGGAAAAACTGTTTTTT.

The chain is built from TRBV9 and TRBJ1-4; the match to TRBD1 covers 7 bases. After removal of 2 bases from V and 2 bases from J, the junction contained 0 bases not matched to a gene. The CDR3 runs to 14 residues. The V gene's germline CDR1 is SGDLS and CDR2 YYNGEE. The CDR3 protein is CASSVTGTNEKLFF. The CDR3 DNA reads as TGTGCCAGCAGCGTGACAGGGACTAATGAAAAACTGTTTTTT.

V usage is TRBV27 and J usage is TRBJ2-1; either TRBD1 or TRBD2 may supply D (5 bases each). Germline lookup yields CDR1 MNHEY and CDR2 SMNVEV (reference sequence). V was cut by 4 bases and J by 10 bases, with 29 bases left in between. The CDR3 length is 18 residues. The CDR3 coding sequence is TGTGCCAGCAGTTCCTCCGACGATCCGGGGCCCGAAATTTGGGAGCAGTTCTTC. Protein product: CASSSSDDPGPEIWEQFF.

The rearrangement uses TRBV2 and TRBJ1-2, with 8 bases aligning to TRBD1. Germline CDR1 is SNHLY and CDR2 is FYNNEI. The CDR3 consists of 13 residues. V gave up 5 bases and J gave up 3 bases; unmatched junction bases: 2. The CDR3 bases are TGTGCCAGCAGTCTGGGACAGGACTATGGCTACACCTTC. This gives the protein CASSLGQDYGYTF. The full variable domain, rest sourced from reference TRBV2 and TRBJ1-2, is EPEVTQTPSHQVTQMGQEVILRCVPISNHLYFYWYRQILGQKVEFLVSFYNNEISEKSEIFDDQFSVERPDGSNFTLKIRSTKLEDSAMYFCASSLGQDYGYTFGSGTRLTVV.

This rearrangement joins TRBV19 to TRBJ1-1; 8 bases are shared with TRBD1. The germline CDR1 and CDR2 sequences are LNHDA and SQIVND (reference sequence). After removal of 9 bases from V and 2 bases from J, the junction contained 11 bases not matched to a gene. This CDR3 has 15 amino acids. This chain's CDR3 is CASARQGAVNTEAFF. The CDR3 region has the DNA TGTGCCAGCGCCCGTCAGGGGGCTGTAAACACTGAAGCTTTCTTT. The entire variable domain, with the rest obtained from reference TRBV19 and TRBJ1-1, is as follows: DGGITQSPKYLFRKEGQNVTLSCEQNLNHDAMYWYRQDPGQGLRLIYYSQIVNDFQKGDIAEGYSVSREKKESFPLTVTSAQKNPTAFYLCASARQGAVNTEAFFGQGTRLTVV.

The genes are TRBV7-9 and TRBJ1-6; 9 bases agree with TRBD1. There are 17 residues in the CDR3. The ends lost 4 bases at V and 6 bases at J; junction bases unmatched: 10. Germline V gives CDR1 SEHNR, CDR2 FQNEAQ (reference sequence). CDR3 coding DNA: TGTGCCAGCAGCTCTTACTACGACAGGGGGACTAATTCACCCCTCCACTTT. It codes for CASSSYYDRGTNSPLHF.

The chain recombines TRBV5-1 with TRBJ1-2; D uncertain. Germline V gene sequence: CDR1 SGHRS, CDR2 YFSETQ. V was clipped by 0 bases and J by 10 bases, with 10 bases between them. The length of the CDR3 is 12 residues. For the CDR3, the DNA is TGCGCCAGCAGCTTGGGGCCCGGCGACTACACCTTC. This translates into CASSLGPGDYTF.

V and J are TRBV12-3 or TRBV12-4 and TRBJ1-1; the D gene is possibly TRBD1 (6 bases). V was pared by 5 bases and J by 11 bases, with 18 bases between. This CDR3 is 13 amino acids long. This CDR3 is CASSNRDTLVAFF. CDR3 DNA: TGTGCCAGCAGTAACCGGGACACCCTTGTGGCTTTCTTT.

The chain is built from TRBV19 and TRBJ1-5; D uncertain. The CDR3 runs 15 residues. Germline CDR1 is LNHDA and CDR2 is SQIVND (reference sequence). The V and J ends lost 5 bases and 7 bases respectively, with 18 bases between them. This CDR3 reads CASSPRFRQVQPQHF. As DNA, the CDR3 is TGTGCCAGTAGTCCCCGGTTCCGTCAAGTACAGCCCCAGCATTTT.

The sample holds one count of this clone. The chain has TRBV19 and TRBJ1-2; a possible D gene is TRBD1 (6 bases). There are 13 residues in the CDR3. Deletions cut 5 bases from V and 1 base from J, with 8 bases between. Per the germline V gene, CDR1 is LNHDA and CDR2 is SQIVND (reference sequence). CDR3 DNA sequence: TGTGCCAGTAGTTCAGGGGTTAACTATGGCTACACCTTC. Protein: CASSSGVNYGYTF. Supplemented by reference TRBV19 and TRBJ1-2, the full variable domain reads DGGITQSPKYLFRKEGQNVTLSCEQNLNHDAMYWYRQDPGQGLRLIYYSQIVNDFQKGDIAEGYSVSREKKESFPLTVTSAQKNPTAFYLCASSSGVNYGYTFGSGTRLTVV.

The chain couples TRBV7-6 to TRBJ2-2; 7 bases are a match to TRBD1. The germline gives CDR1 SGHVS, CDR2 FNYEAQ. CDR3 length: 14 amino acids. Trimming took 6 bases from V and 2 from J; bases not matched to a gene: 3. The CDR3 region has the DNA TGTGCCAGCAGTCACAGGGGTAACACCGGGGAGCTGTTTTTT. As protein: CASSHRGNTGELFF.

The chain recombines TRBV25-1 with TRBJ2-3, with a weak D call TRBD1 (6 bases). V lost 2 bases and J lost 1, with 19 bases in between. This CDR3 region has 18 residues. Germline CDR1 and CDR2: MGHDK and SYGVNS. DNA of the CDR3: TGTGCCAGCAGTGAAACCGGGACACAACTTGTGGGCACAGATACGCAGTATTTT. Encoded protein: CASSETGTQLVGTDTQYF.

The table lists this clone with a count of one. This sample includes further DNA sequences coding for the same CDR3. This rearrangement joins TRBV6-1 to TRBJ2-5; D is possibly TRBD2 (7 bases). This CDR3 contains 14 residues. Germline CDR1 is MNHNS and CDR2 is SASEGT. Trimming took 2 bases from V and 2 from J, leaving 9 bases between them. CDR3 nucleotide sequence: TGTGCCAGCAGTGAAAGGGGGGGGCAAGAGACCCAGTACTTC. Its translation is CASSERGGQETQYF.

This chain joins TRBV5-1 and TRBJ1-5; TRBD1 is a possible D gene (5 bases). CDR3 length: 17 residues. Deletions cut 3 bases from V and 2 bases from J, with 18 bases between. Germline-derived CDR1 and CDR2 are SGHRS and YFSETQ. The CDR3 bases are TGCGCCAGCAGCTCCCCCGGCAGGGTCAGTGGCAATCAGCCCCAGCATTTT. This encodes CASSSPGRVSGNQPQHF.

This chain connects TRBV20-1 to TRBJ1-1; D ambiguous. CDR1 and CDR2 (germline): DFQATT, SNEGSKA (reference sequence). This CDR3 spans 11 amino acids. The CDR3 bases are TGCAGGGGTCGGCGGTACACTGAAGCTTTCTTT. Translating it yields CRGRRYTEAFF.

The CDR3 is CASSPQGSGGNQPQHF. The DNA of the CDR3 is TGTGCCAGCTCACCACAGGGAAGCGGCGGCAATCAGCCCCAGCATTTT. The chain carries TRBV18 and TRBJ1-5; D not certain. Germline CDR1 and CDR2: KGHSH and LQKENI. The CDR3 sequence is 16 residues long. Trimming took 1 base from V and 2 from J, leaving 12 bases between them.